Detailed here is one T cell receptor (beta chain). Antigen specificity is unknown. This sample was taken from a study of cytomegalovirus exposure and HLA in healthy donors. Study conclusions and caveats: Specificity for CMV antigens was confirmed in vitro for a few of the CMV-associated chains. Most sequenced TCRs were rare (though some public TCRs occurred in many donors).

The method was immunoSEQ multiplex PCR; TCRdb's version includes in-frame clones alone and lacks a portion of them. The sample contains about 160,000 clones, approximately 87% of which appear only once. Material for sequencing was PBMCs. This TCR came from a woman younger than 45 in good health and CMV-seronegative.

In DNA, the CDR3 is TGTGCCAGCAGTTTAGGGAGCAGGGAAGGGACTGAAGCTTTCTTT. Protein product: CASSLGSREGTEAFF. J is TRBJ1-1 and V is TRBV27, with D possibly being TRBD1 (5 bases). Between the trimmed V and J ends, which lost 2 bases and 5 bases, there was a span of 15 bases. Per the germline V gene, CDR1 is MNHEY and CDR2 is SMNVEV (reference sequence). The CDR3 spans 15 residues.